This TCR beta chain came from a study of blood T cell repertoires in COVID-19. Study-wide context: Sites across the United States, Italy and Spain contributed samples from acute and convalescent COVID-19. The cDNA or gDNA used as material had been derived from T cells, B-cell-depleted T cells, or PBMCs.

In the original processing: It was from reference gene primer amplification that nucleated cell counts were estimated. Libraries were prepared by immunoSEQ multiplex PCR; TCRdb keeps only in-frame clonotypes and omits some of them. The DNA gave D and trimming, while V, J and clone size come from that table. The sample lists around 100,000 clones; about 86% were seen once. The V and J ends lost 5 bases and 8 bases respectively, with 12 bases between them. In germline, CDR1 is WSHSY, CDR2 SAAADI. This CDR3 has 13 amino acids. What was sequenced was PBMCs or T cells enriched from blood (not recorded which). The genes are TRBV10-2 and TRBJ1-4; no firm D call. The clonotype originates from a woman in her forties or fifties who had recovered from COVID-19. The CDR3 sequence is CASSLNLREKLFF. CDR3 DNA: TGCGCCAGCAGTCTGAACCTCCGGGAAAAACTGTTTTTT.